This entry lists 10 T cell receptor beta chains sequenced from one sample in a study of PD-1 blockade in classical Hodgkin lymphoma. The data were produced by immunoSEQ multiplex PCR, yet TCRdb's version contains in-frame clones alone and is incomplete. Here the sample spans some 25,000 clones, around two thirds being singletons. Every patient experienced relapse after autologous stem cell transplantation, and brentuximab vedotin exposure varied. Source: peripheral blood mononuclear cells (PBMCs), taken before the second cycle of nivolumab. These receptor sequences come from a human donor with classical Hodgkin lymphoma.

In this sample, this clone turned up a few times. This chain connects TRBV6-5 to TRBJ2-7; no clear D gene. V lost 2 bases, J lost 2 bases, and 7 bases lay in between. In germline, CDR1 is MNHEY, CDR2 SVGAGI. This CDR3 is 13 amino acids long. DNA for the CDR3: TGTGCCAGCAGTTACGGGGATCCCTACGAGCAGTACTTC. It is translated as CASSYGDPYEQYF.

This clone is classed as medium-sized. The chain links TRBV6-5 to TRBJ1-2; no definite D call. The V end lost 5 bases, the J end lost 4 bases, and 14 bases lay between the germline ends. The CDR3 contains 14 residues. The V gene's germline CDR1 is MNHEY and CDR2 SVGAGI. Here the CDR3 DNA reads TGTGCCAGCAGTGAAGGTCCCCGGGGCTATGGCTACACCTTC. This translates into CASSEGPRGYGYTF.

In its sample, this clone was seen once. The chain couples TRBV9 to TRBJ2-4; TRBD1 agrees at 9 bases. V lost 0 bases and J lost 13; bases outside the gene matches: 17. There are 17 residues in the CDR3. Germline V gene data show CDR1 as SGDLS and CDR2 as YYNGEE. The chain's CDR3 is CASSVADGQGFPSGQYF. CDR3 coding DNA: TGTGCCAGCAGCGTAGCTGATGGACAGGGGTTCCCATCGGGGCAGTACTTC.

This chain joins TRBV18 and TRBJ1-1; D unresolved. The germline V and J ends were trimmed by 2 bases and 1 base, with 11 bases remaining between them. Germline V gene sequence: CDR1 KGHSH, CDR2 LQKENI. The CDR3 runs 15 residues. CDR3 region: CASSPGKLGNTEAFF. In nucleotides, the CDR3 is TGTGCCAGCTCACCAGGGAAGTTAGGGAACACTGAAGCTTTCTTT.

V gene TRBV7-8 combines with J gene TRBJ2-7; D is unresolved. V lost 2 bases, J lost 5 bases, and 7 bases lay in between. CDR1 and CDR2 from the germline V gene are SGHVS and FQNEAQ. This CDR3 contains 12 residues. CDR3 region: CASSLSPHEQYF. The CDR3 bases are TGTGCCAGCAGCTTATCCCCCCACGAGCAGTACTTC.

This clone was observed a few times. This chain connects TRBV27 to TRBJ1-4; D unresolved. CDR1 is MNHEY and CDR2 is SMNVEV in the germline V gene (reference sequence). The CDR3 length is 15 residues. Trimming cost V 5 bases and J 3 bases, with 13 bases left between them. In DNA form, the CDR3 reads TGTGCCAGCAGTCCCTCGGGCTCACCTAATGAAAAACTGTTTTTT. Translating gives CASSPSGSPNEKLFF.

Note on this clone: Its ends do not fully match the called genes, so a read error is possible. The V and J genes are TRBV14 and TRBJ2-1, with unresolved D. This CDR3 comprises 13 residues. The germline V gene has CDR1 SGHDN and CDR2 FVKESK. Written as DNA, the CDR3 is TGTGCCAGCAGTCAAGTCGAGGAAGGTGAGCAGTTCTTC. Translating gives CASSQVEEGEQFF.

The genes are TRBV19 and TRBJ1-3; D unresolved. With 10 bases removed from V and 8 bases from J, the gap between germline ends came to 12 bases. Looked up from germline, CDR1 is LNHDA and CDR2 is SQIVND (reference sequence). The CDR3 covers 11 residues. Here the CDR3 reads CATVEYHTIYF. The CDR3 nucleotides read TGTGCCACGGTGGAGTATCACACCATATATTTT.

The chain is built from TRBV28 and TRBJ1-3, with D perhaps TRBD1 (5 bases). The CDR3 totals 13 residues. Germline V gene lookup returns CDR1 MDHEN and CDR2 SYDVKM. V was cut by 8 bases and J by 0 bases, with 8 bases left in between. CDR3 nucleotides: TGTGCCAGCGTCAGGGTCTCTGGAAACACCATATATTTT. Protein: CASVRVSGNTIYF.

The chain uses TRBV5-1 and TRBJ1-1; no firm D call. CDR3 length: 16 amino acids. Trimming cost V 0 bases and J 5 bases, with 17 bases left between them. Germline V gene sequence: CDR1 SGHRS, CDR2 YFSETQ. The CDR3, as DNA: TGCGCCAGCAGCTTGGGGAGGGCTGGTATCGTAACTGAAGCTTTCTTT. It is translated as CASSLGRAGIVTEAFF. Full variable domain (missing parts from reference TRBV5-1 and TRBJ1-1): KAGVTQTPRYLIKTRGQQVTLSCSPISGHRSVSWYQQTPGQGLQFLFEYFSETQRNKGNFPGRFSGRQFSNSRSEMNVSTLELGDSALYLCASSLGRAGIVTEAFFGQGTRLTVV.